This TCR beta chain was sequenced for a study of blood T cell repertoires in COVID-19. This clone was seen only a few times. This specimen includes other DNA sequences encoding the same CDR3. Profiling relied on immunoSEQ multiplex PCR, and the TCRdb table lists in-frame clones only, not all of them. The sample contains 250,000 to 300,000 clones, approximately 91% of which appear only once. Germline V CDR1 and CDR2: MDHEN, SYDVKM. There are 13 residues in the CDR3. V lost 6 bases and J lost 0, with 9 bases in between. Sample: peripheral blood. The clonotype was recovered from a woman aged 30 to 39 with COVID-19, enrolled during active disease. V usage is TRBV28 and J usage is TRBJ2-7, with D tentatively TRBD2 (6 bases). CDR3 loop: CASSWDSSYEQYF. The CDR3 region has the DNA TGTGCCAGCAGCTGGGACTCCTCCTACGAGCAGTACTTC.